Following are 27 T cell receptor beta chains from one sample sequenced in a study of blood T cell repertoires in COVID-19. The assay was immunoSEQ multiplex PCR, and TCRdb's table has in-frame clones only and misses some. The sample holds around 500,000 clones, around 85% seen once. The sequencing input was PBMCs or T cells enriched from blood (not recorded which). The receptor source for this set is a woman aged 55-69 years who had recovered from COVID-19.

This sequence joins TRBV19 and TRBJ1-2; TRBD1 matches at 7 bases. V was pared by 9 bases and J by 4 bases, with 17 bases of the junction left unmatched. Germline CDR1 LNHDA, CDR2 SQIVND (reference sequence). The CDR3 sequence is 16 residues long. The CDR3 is CASSKIGEGTAYGYTF. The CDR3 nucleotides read TGTGCCAGCTCCAAGATAGGTGAGGGGACAGCCTATGGCTACACCTTC.

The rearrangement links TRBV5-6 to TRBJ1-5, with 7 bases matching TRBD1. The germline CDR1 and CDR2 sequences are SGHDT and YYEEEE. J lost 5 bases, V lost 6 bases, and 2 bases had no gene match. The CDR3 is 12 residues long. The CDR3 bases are TGTGCCAGCACCAGGGGGGATCAGCCCCAGCATTTT. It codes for CASTRGDQPQHF.

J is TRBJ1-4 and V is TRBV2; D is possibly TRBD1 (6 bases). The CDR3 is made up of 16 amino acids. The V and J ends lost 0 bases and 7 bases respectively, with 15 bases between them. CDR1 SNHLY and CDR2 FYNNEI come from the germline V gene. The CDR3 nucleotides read TGTGCCAGCAGTGAAGCTCGGGGGGGGCAGGGTGAAAAACTGTTTTTT. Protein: CASSEARGGQGEKLFF. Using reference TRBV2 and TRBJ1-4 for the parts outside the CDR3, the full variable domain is EPEVTQTPSHQVTQMGQEVILRCVPISNHLYFYWYRQILGQKVEFLVSFYNNEISEKSEIFDDQFSVERPDGSNFTLKIRSTKLEDSAMYFCASSEARGGQGEKLFFGSGTQLSVL.

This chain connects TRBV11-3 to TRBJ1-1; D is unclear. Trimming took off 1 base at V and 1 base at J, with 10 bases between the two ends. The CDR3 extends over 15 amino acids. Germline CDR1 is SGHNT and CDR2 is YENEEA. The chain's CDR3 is CASSLGQAENTEAFF. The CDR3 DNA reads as TGTGCCAGCAGCTTAGGACAAGCCGAGAACACTGAAGCTTTCTTT.

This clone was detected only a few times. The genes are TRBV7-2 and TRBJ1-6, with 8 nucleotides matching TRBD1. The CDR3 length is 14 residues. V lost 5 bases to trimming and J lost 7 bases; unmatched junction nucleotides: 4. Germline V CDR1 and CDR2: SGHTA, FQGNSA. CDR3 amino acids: CASSRQGTNSPLHF. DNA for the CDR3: TGTGCCAGCAGCAGACAGGGGACCAATTCACCCCTCCACTTT.

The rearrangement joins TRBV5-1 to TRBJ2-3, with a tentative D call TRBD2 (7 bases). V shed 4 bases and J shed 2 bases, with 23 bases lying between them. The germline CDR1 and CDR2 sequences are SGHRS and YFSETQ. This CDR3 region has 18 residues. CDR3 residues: CASSPGDRRGGPTDTQYF. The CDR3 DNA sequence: TGCGCCAGCAGCCCTGGCGATAGGAGGGGGGGGCCCACAGATACGCAGTATTTT.

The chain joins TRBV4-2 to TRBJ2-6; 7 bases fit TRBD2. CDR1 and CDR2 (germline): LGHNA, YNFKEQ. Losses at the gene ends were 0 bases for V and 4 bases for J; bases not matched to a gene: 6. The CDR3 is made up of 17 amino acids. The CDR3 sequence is CASSQDRGVRGANVLTF. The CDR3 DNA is TGTGCCAGCAGCCAAGATCGGGGGGTGCGCGGGGCCAACGTCCTGACTTTC.

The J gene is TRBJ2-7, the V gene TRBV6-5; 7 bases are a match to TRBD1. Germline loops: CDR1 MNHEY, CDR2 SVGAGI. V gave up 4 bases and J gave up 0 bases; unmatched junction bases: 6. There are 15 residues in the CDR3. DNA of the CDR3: TGTGCCAGCAGTTTACAGGGGAAGAGCTCCTACGAGCAGTACTTC. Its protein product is CASSLQGKSSYEQYF.

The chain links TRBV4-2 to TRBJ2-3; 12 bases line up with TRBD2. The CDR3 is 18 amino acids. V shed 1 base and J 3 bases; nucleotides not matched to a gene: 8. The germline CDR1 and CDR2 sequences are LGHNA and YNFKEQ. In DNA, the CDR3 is TGTGCCAGCAGCCAAGGCCCCGGGACTAGCGGGTATACAGATACGCAGTATTTT. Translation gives CASSQGPGTSGYTDTQYF.

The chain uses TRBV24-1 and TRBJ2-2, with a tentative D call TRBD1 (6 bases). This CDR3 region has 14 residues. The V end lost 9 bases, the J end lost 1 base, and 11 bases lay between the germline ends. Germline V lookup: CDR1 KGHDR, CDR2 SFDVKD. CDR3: CATAQGWNTGELFF. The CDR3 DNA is TGTGCCACCGCTCAGGGGTGGAACACCGGGGAGCTGTTTTTT.

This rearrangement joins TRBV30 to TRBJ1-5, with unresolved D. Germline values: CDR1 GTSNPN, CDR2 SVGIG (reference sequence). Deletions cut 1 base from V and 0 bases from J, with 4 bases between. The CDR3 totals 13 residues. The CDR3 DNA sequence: TGTGCCTGGAGTGAGAGTAGCAATCAGCCCCAGCATTTT. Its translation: CAWSESSNQPQHF.

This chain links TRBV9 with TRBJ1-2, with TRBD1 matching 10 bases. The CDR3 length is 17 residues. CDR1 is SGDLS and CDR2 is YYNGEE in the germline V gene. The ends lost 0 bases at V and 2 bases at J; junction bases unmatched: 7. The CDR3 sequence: CASSVAPLTGGNYGYTF. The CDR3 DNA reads TGTGCCAGCAGCGTAGCCCCCTTGACAGGGGGCAACTATGGCTACACCTTC.

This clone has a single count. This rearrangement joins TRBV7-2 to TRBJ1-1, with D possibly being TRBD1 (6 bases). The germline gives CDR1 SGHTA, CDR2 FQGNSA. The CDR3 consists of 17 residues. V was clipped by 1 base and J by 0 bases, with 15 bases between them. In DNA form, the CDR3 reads TGTGCCAGCAGCTTAGTGCAGGGAGGGGGACTGAACACTGAAGCTTTCTTT. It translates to CASSLVQGGGLNTEAFF.

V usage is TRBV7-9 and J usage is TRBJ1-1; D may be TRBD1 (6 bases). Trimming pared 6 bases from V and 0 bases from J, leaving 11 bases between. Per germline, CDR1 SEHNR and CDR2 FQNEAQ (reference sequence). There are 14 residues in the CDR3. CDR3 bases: TGTGCCAGCAGACCGACAGGTTTGAACACTGAAGCTTTCTTT. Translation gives CASRPTGLNTEAFF.

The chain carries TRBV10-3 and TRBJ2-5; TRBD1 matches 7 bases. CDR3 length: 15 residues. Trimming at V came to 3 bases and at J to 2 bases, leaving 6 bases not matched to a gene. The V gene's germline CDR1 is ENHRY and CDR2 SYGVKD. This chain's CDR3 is CAISEGGREQETQYF. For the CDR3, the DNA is TGTGCCATCAGTGAAGGGGGCAGGGAGCAAGAGACCCAGTACTTC.

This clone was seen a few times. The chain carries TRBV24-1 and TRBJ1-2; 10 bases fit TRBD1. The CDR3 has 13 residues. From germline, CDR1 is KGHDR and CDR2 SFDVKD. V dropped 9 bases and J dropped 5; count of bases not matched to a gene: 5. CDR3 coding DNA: TGTGCCACCTCCGGACAGGGGGGATATGGCTACACCTTC. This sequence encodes CATSGQGGYGYTF.

The CDR3 bases are TGCAGTGCTAGTGCCGGGACAGGGGGTTCACCCCTCCACTTT. Translated: CSASAGTGGSPLHF. J is TRBJ1-6 and V is TRBV20-1; 11 bases map to TRBD1. The CDR3 is made up of 14 amino acids. The germline V gene has CDR1 DFQATT and CDR2 SNEGSKA (reference sequence). With 3 bases clipped from V and 9 bases from J, the junction kept 4 bases outside the gene matches.

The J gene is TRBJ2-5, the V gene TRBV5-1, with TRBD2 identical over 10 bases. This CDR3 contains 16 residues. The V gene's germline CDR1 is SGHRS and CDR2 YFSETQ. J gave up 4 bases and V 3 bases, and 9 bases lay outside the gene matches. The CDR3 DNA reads TGCGCCAGCAGCTACCCACCGACTAGCGGGTTAGAGACCCAGTACTTC. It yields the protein CASSYPPTSGLETQYF.

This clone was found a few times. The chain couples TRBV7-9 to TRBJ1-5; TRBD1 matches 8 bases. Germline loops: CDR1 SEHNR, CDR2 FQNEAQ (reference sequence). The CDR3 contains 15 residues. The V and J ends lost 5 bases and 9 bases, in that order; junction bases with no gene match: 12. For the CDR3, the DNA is TGTGCCAGCAGCCCTCCGGGACAGGCCCCCCGGCCCCAGCATTTT. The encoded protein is CASSPPGQAPRPQHF.

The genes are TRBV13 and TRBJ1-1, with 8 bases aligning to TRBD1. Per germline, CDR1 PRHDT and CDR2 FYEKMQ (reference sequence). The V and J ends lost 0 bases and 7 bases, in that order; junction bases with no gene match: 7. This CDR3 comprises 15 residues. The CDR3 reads CASSLGRTGRGEAFF. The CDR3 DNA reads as TGTGCCAGCAGCTTAGGCCGGACAGGGAGAGGTGAAGCTTTCTTT.

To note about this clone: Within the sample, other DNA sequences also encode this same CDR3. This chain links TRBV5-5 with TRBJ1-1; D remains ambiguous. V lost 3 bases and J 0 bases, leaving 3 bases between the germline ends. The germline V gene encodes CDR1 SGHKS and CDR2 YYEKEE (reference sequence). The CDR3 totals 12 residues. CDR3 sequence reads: CASSSMNTEAFF. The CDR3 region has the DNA TGTGCCAGCAGCTCAATGAACACTGAAGCTTTCTTT.

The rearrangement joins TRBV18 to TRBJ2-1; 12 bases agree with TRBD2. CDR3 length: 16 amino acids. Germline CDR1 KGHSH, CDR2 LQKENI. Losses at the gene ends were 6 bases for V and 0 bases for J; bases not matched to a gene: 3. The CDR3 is CASSPGLAGSYNEQFF. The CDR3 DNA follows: TGTGCCAGCTCTCCGGGACTAGCGGGCTCCTACAATGAGCAGTTCTTC.

The chain's CDR3 is CASSLGVASGGDRQETQYF. For the CDR3, the DNA is TGTGCCAGCAGCTTAGGGGTCGCTAGCGGGGGGGATCGCCAAGAGACCCAGTACTTC. The chain uses TRBV7-6 and TRBJ2-5; 12 nucleotides align to TRBD2. V lost 1 base to trimming and J lost 1 base; unmatched junction nucleotides: 10. The CDR3 runs to 19 residues. Germline CDR1 is SGHVS and CDR2 is FNYEAQ. Supplemented by reference TRBV7-6 and TRBJ2-5, the full variable domain reads GAGVSQSPRYKVTKRGQDVALRCDPISGHVSLYWYRQALGQGPEFLTYFNYEAQQDKSGLPNDRFSAERPEGSISTLTIQRTEQRDSAMYRCASSLGVASGGDRQETQYFGPGTRLLVL.

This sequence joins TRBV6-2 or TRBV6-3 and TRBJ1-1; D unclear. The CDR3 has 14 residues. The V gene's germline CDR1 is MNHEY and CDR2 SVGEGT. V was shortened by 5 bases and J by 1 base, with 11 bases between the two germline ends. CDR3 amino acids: CASSGLTSNTEAFF. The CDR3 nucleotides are TGTGCCAGCAGTGGACTGACTTCGAACACTGAAGCTTTCTTT.

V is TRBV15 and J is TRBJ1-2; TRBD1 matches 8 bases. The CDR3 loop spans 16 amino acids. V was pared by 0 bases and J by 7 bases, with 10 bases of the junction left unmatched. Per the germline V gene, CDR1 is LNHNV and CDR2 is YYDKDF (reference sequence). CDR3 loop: CATSRDRGPGGAGYTF. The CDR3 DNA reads TGTGCCACCAGCAGAGATCGGGGACCAGGGGGCGCTGGCTACACCTTC.

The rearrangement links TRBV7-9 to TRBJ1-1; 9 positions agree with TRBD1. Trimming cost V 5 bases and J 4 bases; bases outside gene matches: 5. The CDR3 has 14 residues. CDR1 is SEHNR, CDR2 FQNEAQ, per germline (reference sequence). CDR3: CASSQQGAGTEAFF. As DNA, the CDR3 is TGTGCCAGCAGCCAACAGGGGGCAGGCACTGAAGCTTTCTTT.

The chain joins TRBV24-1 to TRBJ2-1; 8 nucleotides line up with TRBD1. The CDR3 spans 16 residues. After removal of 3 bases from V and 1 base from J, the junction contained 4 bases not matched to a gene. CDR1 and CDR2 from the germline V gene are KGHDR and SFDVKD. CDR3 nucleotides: TGTGCCACCAGTGATCCCGACAGGGGATCCTACAATGAGCAGTTCTTC. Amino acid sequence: CATSDPDRGSYNEQFF.